Listed here are 25 T cell receptor beta chains from one sample, sequenced in a study of cytomegalovirus exposure and HLA in healthy donors. Both 60 Vbeta primers and 13 Jbeta primers went into the PCR. Assay: immunoSEQ multiplex PCR; the TCRdb copy retains only in-frame clones and omits some. The sample shows about 150,000 clones, 64% of them seen only once. The sequenced sample consisted of PBMCs. The receptors were sampled from a woman in her 30s in good health and CMV-seropositive.

The chain employs TRBV10-3 and TRBJ1-4; D unresolved. This CDR3 has 15 residues. Trimming took 6 bases from V and 5 from J, leaving 16 bases between them. Per the germline V gene, CDR1 is ENHRY and CDR2 is SYGVKD. The CDR3 bases are TGTGCCATCAGCGGCGGGAAGCCAGAGAATGAAAAACTGTTTTTT. Amino acid sequence: CAISGGKPENEKLFF.

CDR3 bases: TGTGCCAGCAGTCATAAGCTCTACGAGCAGTACTTC. Amino acid sequence: CASSHKLYEQYF. The V and J genes are TRBV11-2 and TRBJ2-7; D call uncertain. Between the trimmed V and J ends, which lost 6 bases and 3 bases, there was a span of 9 bases. In germline, CDR1 is SGHAT, CDR2 FQNNGV. The CDR3 extends over 12 amino acids.

This sequence joins TRBV10-1 and TRBJ2-3; 9 positions match TRBD2. CDR1 is WNHNN, CDR2 SYGVQD, per germline (reference sequence). The CDR3 totals 13 residues. The V segment lost 7 bases and the J segment 7 bases; nucleotides outside the gene matches: 6. Here the CDR3 DNA reads TGCGCCAGCAATGGTGCGGGAGGGAATACGCAGTATTTT. Residues: CASNGAGGNTQYF.

The chain employs TRBV30 and TRBJ2-3; D might be TRBD2 (6 bases). The CDR3 contains 12 residues. Per the germline V gene, CDR1 is GTSNPN and CDR2 is SVGIG (reference sequence). Trimming took 2 bases from V and 4 from J, leaving 7 bases between them. In DNA form, the CDR3 reads TGTGCCTGGAGTTGGGGGGCAGATACGCAGTATTTT. Protein product: CAWSWGADTQYF.

This clone came up a few times. The V and J genes are TRBV7-9 and TRBJ2-7, with TRBD1 identical over 9 bases. CDR1 and CDR2 (germline): SEHNR, FQNEAQ (reference sequence). This CDR3 spans 15 amino acids. The V gene end was trimmed by 5 bases and the J gene end by 9 bases; junction bases not matched to a gene: 14. The CDR3 DNA reads TGTGCCAGCAGCCCAAACGGGACAGGGTTCTTAGGGCAGTACTTC. Protein product: CASSPNGTGFLGQYF.

The genes are TRBV27 and TRBJ1-3; D possibly corresponds to TRBD1 (6 bases). CDR3 length: 15 amino acids. V lost 4 bases and J 4 bases, leaving 14 bases between the germline ends. Germline CDR1 MNHEY, CDR2 SMNVEV (reference sequence). The CDR3 bases are TGTGCCAGCAGTTCACAGGGCTGGTCCGGAAACACCATATATTTT. This gives the protein CASSSQGWSGNTIYF.

This rearrangement joins TRBV30 to TRBJ2-5; possible D gene TRBD1, 6 bases. The J call may be in error: the DNA end matches TRBJ2-7 better. CDR1 and CDR2 from the germline V gene are GTSNPN and SVGIG (reference sequence). CDR3 length equals 13 residues. CDR3 sequence: CAWSRGRGDEQYF. The CDR3, as DNA: TGTGCCTGGAGTCGGGGCAGGGGCGACGAGCAGTACTTC.

V is TRBV6-5 and J is TRBJ2-3; D is perhaps TRBD1 (6 bases). The CDR3 extends over 13 amino acids. CDR1 is MNHEY and CDR2 is SVGAGI in the germline V gene. The germline V and J ends were trimmed by 4 bases and 4 bases, with 9 bases remaining between them. The chain's CDR3 is CASSWGRPDTQYF. As DNA, the CDR3 is TGTGCCAGCAGTTGGGGGCGGCCAGATACGCAGTATTTT.

J is TRBJ2-5 and V is TRBV25-1; 7 nucleotides agree with TRBD2. With V trimmed by 0 bases and J by 4 bases, 5 bases remained unmatched. The CDR3 consists of 15 residues. Germline CDR1 MGHDK, CDR2 SYGVNS. CDR3 in amino acids: CASSEYITGGETQYF. The CDR3 coding sequence is TGTGCCAGCAGTGAATATATTACGGGAGGAGAGACCCAGTACTTC.

This clone was counted only a few times. The chain uses TRBV7-8 and TRBJ1-1; D ambiguous. Trimming shortened V by 2 bases and J by 0 bases, and 13 bases separated the two germline ends. The CDR3 length is 16 residues. Germline loops: CDR1 SGHVS, CDR2 FQNEAQ. DNA for the CDR3: TGTGCCAGCAGCTTACTCCGGGAGACACTGAACACTGAAGCTTTCTTT. Its protein product is CASSLLRETLNTEAFF.

This chain joins TRBV7-3 and TRBJ1-1, with D perhaps matching TRBD1 (5 bases). The CDR3 totals 15 residues. Germline CDR1 is SGHTA and CDR2 is FQGTGA. V was clipped by 6 bases and J by 1 base, with 15 bases between them. The CDR3 here is CASRSGGGWNTEAFF. As DNA, the CDR3 is TGTGCCAGCAGGTCGGGCGGGGGATGGAACACTGAAGCTTTCTTT.

V gene TRBV5-1 combines with J gene TRBJ1-1; 7 bases align to TRBD1. Germline assignment: CDR1 SGHRS and CDR2 YFSETQ. V shed 0 bases and J 4 bases; nucleotides not matched to a gene: 6. CDR3 length equals 15 residues. The CDR3 bases are TGCGCCAGCAGCTTGGTGGCAGGGGGTCTCACTGAAGCTTTCTTT. Its translation is CASSLVAGGLTEAFF.

The chain combines TRBV6-5 with TRBJ1-2; 10 bases line up with TRBD1. The CDR3 covers 14 residues. Trimming removed 6 bases from V and 4 bases from J; junction bases left unmatched: 5. Germline loops: CDR1 MNHEY, CDR2 SVGAGI. Here the CDR3 DNA reads TGTGCCAGCAGAAGACAGGGGGCTGGCTATGGCTACACCTTC. It is translated as CASRRQGAGYGYTF.

This clone was counted only a few times. This chain links TRBV6-5 with TRBJ2-7; TRBD1 matches 7 bases. V lost 2 bases to trimming and J lost 6 bases; unmatched junction nucleotides: 4. CDR3 size: 13 residues. Germline loops: CDR1 MNHEY, CDR2 SVGAGI. In DNA form, the CDR3 reads TGTGCCAGCAGTTACGACAGGGACATCGAGCAGTACTTC. This encodes CASSYDRDIEQYF.

The V gene is TRBV5-1, the J gene TRBJ2-5, with D tentatively TRBD2 (5 bases). Deletions cut 4 bases from V and 2 bases from J, with 12 bases between. Looked up from germline, CDR1 is SGHRS and CDR2 is YFSETQ. This CDR3 is 14 amino acids long. CDR3 nucleotides: TGCGCCAGCAGCATGGACTCTCGGCAAGAGACCCAGTACTTC. This encodes CASSMDSRQETQYF.

V and J are TRBV10-2 and TRBJ2-7; 8 bases align to TRBD1. The CDR3 is 13 residues long. Trimming at V came to 8 bases and at J to 4 bases, leaving 7 bases not matched to a gene. CDR1 is WSHSY, CDR2 SAAADI, per germline. As DNA, the CDR3 is TGCGCCAGCTTCGGGCAGGGGGCGTACGAGCAGTACTTC. This gives the protein CASFGQGAYEQYF.

The genes are TRBV29-1 and TRBJ1-4; 7 nucleotides agree with TRBD1. Trimming took 7 bases from V and 7 from J; bases not matched to a gene: 12. Germline V gene data show CDR1 as SQVTM and CDR2 as ANQGSEA. The CDR3 has 14 residues. DNA for the CDR3: TGCAGCGGCCAAGGGGGCCTGGGTGGTGAAAAACTGTTTTTT. It is translated as CSGQGGLGGEKLFF.

The CDR3 spells CASSQRDRAYEQYF. As DNA, the CDR3 is TGTGCCAGCAGCCAAAGGGACAGGGCCTACGAGCAGTACTTC. The chain uses TRBV4-2 and TRBJ2-5, with 9 nucleotides matching TRBD1. TRBJ2-7 matches the DNA end more closely, so the J call is doubtful. CDR1 LGHNA and CDR2 YNFKEQ come from the germline V gene. The CDR3 is made up of 14 amino acids.

The chain carries TRBV4-1 and TRBJ2-5; TRBD2 matches at 7 bases. V trimming: 4 bases; J trimming: 2 bases; junction bases outside the gene matches: 7. The germline V gene has CDR1 MGHRA and CDR2 YSYEKL. This CDR3 region has 15 residues. DNA for the CDR3: TGCGCCAGCAGCCTGGGGGGGTATACACAAGAGACCCAGTACTTC. It is translated as CASSLGGYTQETQYF.

The rearrangement joins TRBV7-9 to TRBJ1-1; TRBD1 might be the D (5 bases). Trimming pared 5 bases from V and 10 bases from J, leaving 14 bases between. Germline assignment: CDR1 SEHNR and CDR2 FQNEAQ (reference sequence). This CDR3 is built from 12 residues. CDR3 bases: TGTGCCAGCAGCCCGTGGGGAAGGGGAGCTTTCTTT. It translates to CASSPWGRGAFF.

This chain connects TRBV6-5 to TRBJ1-2; 7 bases are a match to TRBD1. Germline trimming cut 4 bases from V and 6 bases from J; bases unmatched to any gene: 11. CDR1 is MNHEY and CDR2 is SVGAGI in the germline V gene. This CDR3 has 15 amino acids. The CDR3 region is CASSSRSQGVDGYTF. The CDR3 nucleotides are TGTGCCAGCAGTTCGCGTTCGCAGGGGGTTGATGGCTACACCTTC.

This clone has more than one count but fewer than ten. The chain couples TRBV10-1 to TRBJ2-7; 8 bases fit TRBD2. V trimming: 4 bases; J trimming: 2 bases; junction bases outside the gene matches: 4. The CDR3 length is 14 residues. The germline gives CDR1 WNHNN, CDR2 SYGVQD (reference sequence). The CDR3 DNA is TGCGCCAGCAGTGCACTAGCGGAGCCCTACGAGCAGTACTTC. It encodes CASSALAEPYEQYF.

This clone was observed a single time. This rearrangement joins TRBV10-3 to TRBJ2-7; D might be TRBD2 (6 bases). CDR1 is ENHRY, CDR2 SYGVKD, per germline. V gave up 9 bases and J gave up 6 bases, with 18 bases separating them. This CDR3 is 13 amino acids long. In nucleotides, the CDR3 is TGTGCCATAGGAGGGCCGGGACGCACCGAGCAGTACTTC. Its translation is CAIGGPGRTEQYF.

The chain carries TRBV28 and TRBJ2-1; the D gene is possibly TRBD1 (6 bases). The V gene's germline CDR1 is MDHEN and CDR2 SYDVKM. CDR3 length: 14 amino acids. V dropped 6 bases and J dropped 3 bases, with 12 bases sitting between them. The CDR3 region is CASRSQGFYNEQFF. DNA of the CDR3: TGTGCCAGCAGGAGCCAGGGGTTCTACAATGAGCAGTTCTTC.

The CDR3 region has the DNA TGTGCCCACCCGGGAGCCTACAATGAGCAGTTCTTC. Its protein is CAHPGAYNEQFF. This chain connects TRBV5-4 to TRBJ2-1; maybe TRBD2 (6 bases). The length of the CDR3 is 12 residues. The germline gives CDR1 SGHNT, CDR2 YYREEE (reference sequence). V dropped 10 bases and J dropped 2 bases, with 10 bases sitting between them.